This passage covers 10 T cell receptor beta chains from one sample sequenced in a study of T cells in Graves' hyperthyroidism and ophthalmopathy. Researchers amplified the TCR beta CDR3 regions from RNA transcripts. First-round RT-PCR of the TCR CDR3 relied on the HTBI primer set. Via MiXCR, TCRdb re-called the multiplex PCR reads, giving one row per CDR3 protein. The sample consists of about 640,000 distinct CDR3 sequences, roughly 14% of them appearing once. Sequenced sample: blood. All receptors come from a woman aged 45 to 65 with Graves' ophthalmopathy.

This clonotype was detected many times. The chain combines TRBV20-1 with TRBJ2-3, with 9 bases identical to TRBD1. The junction had 4 bases not matched to a gene; V was cut back by 7 bases and J by 2 bases. The germline V gene encodes CDR1 DFQATT and CDR2 SNEGSKA (reference sequence). The CDR3 extends over 13 amino acids. The CDR3 DNA reads TGCAGTGGCGACAGGGGGATCACAGATACGCAGTATTTT. This sequence encodes CSGDRGITDTQYF.

This clonotype was seen ten or more times. The genes are TRBV20-1 and TRBJ2-5, with TRBD2 matching over 11 bases. Losses at the gene ends were 6 bases for V and 0 bases for J; bases not matched to a gene: 6. This CDR3 is built from 15 residues. CDR1 and CDR2 (germline): DFQATT, SNEGSKA (reference sequence). The CDR3 loop is CSAMRLAGNQETQYF. The CDR3 bases are TGCAGTGCCATGCGACTAGCGGGAAACCAAGAGACCCAGTACTTC.

This clonotype was detected ten times or more. This chain connects TRBV7-2 to TRBJ2-1; 8 bases are a match to TRBD1. The CDR3 has 15 residues. Germline values: CDR1 SGHTA, CDR2 FQGNSA. V gave up 2 bases and J gave up 5 bases; unmatched junction bases: 5. CDR3 residues: CASSLFGQGDNEQFF. DNA of the CDR3: TGTGCCAGCAGCTTATTCGGACAGGGCGACAATGAGCAGTTCTTC.

The chain joins TRBV28 to TRBJ1-4; 8 bases are a match to TRBD1. V lost 5 bases, J lost 7 bases, and 9 bases stayed unmatched. CDR3 length: 15 residues. Germline assignment: CDR1 MDHEN and CDR2 SYDVKM. CDR3 bases: TGTGCCAGCAGTCTAAGACAGGGGACTGGTGAAAAACTGTTTTTT. Its protein is CASSLRQGTGEKLFF.

The chain joins TRBV19 to TRBJ2-4; TRBD2 matches 9 bases. The CDR3 is made up of 14 amino acids. J lost 5 bases, V lost 6 bases, and 5 bases had no gene match. Germline lookup yields CDR1 LNHDA and CDR2 SQIVND (reference sequence). The CDR3 here is CASRGLAGENIQYF. The CDR3 region has the DNA TGTGCCAGTAGGGGACTAGCAGGGGAAAACATTCAGTACTTC. The full variable domain, rest sourced from reference TRBV19 and TRBJ2-4, is DGGITQSPKYLFRKEGQNVTLSCEQNLNHDAMYWYRQDPGQGLRLIYYSQIVNDFQKGDIAEGYSVSREKKESFPLTVTSAQKNPTAFYLCASRGLAGENIQYFGAGTRLSVL.

This clonotype was picked up one time. This may come from a read error, since a much larger clone is one base off. This chain uses TRBV6-4 with TRBJ2-2; TRBD2 matches at 8 bases. Per the germline V gene, CDR1 is MRHNA and CDR2 is SNTAGT. This CDR3 comprises 16 residues. The CDR3 here is CASSDSGTSATGELSF. The CDR3 nucleotides are TGTGCCAGCAGTGACTCAGGGACTAGTGCCACCGGGGAGCTGTCTTTT.

This clonotype came up many times. The chain links TRBV7-2 to TRBJ2-1, with TRBD2 matching over 7 bases. This CDR3 has 16 amino acids. Germline values: CDR1 SGHTA, CDR2 FQGNSA. V lost 5 bases and J lost 9; bases outside the gene matches: 16. The CDR3 DNA is TGTGCCAGCAGCCCGGGACGGACCGAGCGGGACGGTGAGCAGTTCTTC. Translated: CASSPGRTERDGEQFF.

Ten or more counts support this clonotype. V gene TRBV7-8 combines with J gene TRBJ2-3; 11 bases match TRBD2. The junction had 12 bases not matched to a gene; V was cut back by 5 bases and J by 8 bases. This CDR3 has 16 amino acids. Looked up from germline, CDR1 is SGHVS and CDR2 is FQNEAQ. The chain's CDR3 is CASSPQTSGKYGTQYF. CDR3 sequence (DNA): TGTGCCAGCAGCCCTCAGACTAGCGGGAAATATGGTACGCAGTATTTT.

This clonotype was counted a few times. This chain joins TRBV12-3 or TRBV12-4 and TRBJ1-1; D is uncertain. V shed 5 bases and J shed 4 bases, with 11 bases lying between them. The CDR3 covers 13 residues. The CDR3 DNA sequence: TGTGCCAGCAGTGAGACGACACGCACTGAAGCTTTCTTT. This sequence encodes CASSETTRTEAFF.

To note about this clonotype: A much bigger clone sits one base away, suggesting this may be a read error. The CDR3 here is CASRGDRWREKLFF. For the CDR3, the DNA is TGCGCCAGCAGAGGCGACAGGTGGCGTGAAAAACTGTTTTTT. V is TRBV5-1 and J is TRBJ1-4, with D tentatively TRBD1 (6 bases). Germline loops: CDR1 SGHRS, CDR2 YFSETQ. The V end was cut by 5 bases, the J end by 7 bases, with 15 bases between. The CDR3 is 14 residues long.